Sequencing of this T cell receptor (beta chain) was carried out in a study of blood T cell repertoires in COVID-19 (dated by TCRdb to the early 2020s). Turning to the overall study: Samples from collaborators originated in the United States, Italy and Spain and spanned both the acute and convalescent phases of COVID-19. The prospective study material was composed of cDNA or gDNA derived from T cells, B-cell-depleted T cells, or PBMCs. Deeply sampled blood TCRbeta repertoires from subjects exposed to, actively infected with, or recovered from COVID-19 were included in the dataset. The repertoires were made available in a free public database intended to serve as a resource for research on the immune response to SARS-CoV-2. The samples were drawn from the first 160 participants of the ongoing ImmuneRACE study and from roughly 1,300 subjects provided by 6 global collaborators. A de-identified subject ID, COVID-19 status, age in years and sex were almost always included in the sample metadata. Where available, HLA class I and class II types were obtained from metadata supplied by the sample provider rather than from assay-based typing. Broad study findings and their caveats: The amount of clinical and demographic metadata varied by source and participant and was provided uncurated.

In the case of this clone: Its antigen has not been determined. No base quality values were provided; no much bigger clone lies one nucleotide off.

The collaborating institutions used their own protocols to collect whole blood in K2EDTA tubes. For TCRbeta analysis, collaborators shipped samples as frozen whole blood, isolated PBMCs, or DNA extracted from either of those sample types. TCRbeta CDR3 regions were amplified from genomic DNA by means of the immunoSEQ Assay, a bias-controlled multiplex PCR. The source study handled its data this way. The number of nucleated cells in each sample was estimated by amplification of reference gene primers within the assay. Sequence reads were collapsed and filtered to measure the absolute abundance of every unique TCRbeta CDR3 rearrangement. For each sample, productive Simpson clonality was calculated as the square root of Simpson's diversity index across productive rearrangements. Held by TCRdb, this immuneACCESS table contains in-frame sequences only and omits some clones. Under half of the omission traces to an unresolved V gene where checked; the cause of the rest is unknown. From that table come the V and J calls and clone size; the DNA was used to work out D and trimming. Present in this sample are about 73,000 clones, roughly 84% of which were seen just once. The top ten clones comprise 2.5% of the sample.

Trimming at the junction amounts to 0 bases on V and 0 bases on J, and the germline ends lie 8 bases apart. From a lookup of the germline V gene (reference sequence), CDR1 and CDR2 are GTSNPN and SVGIG. Including the terminal cysteine and phenylalanine, the CDR3 comprises 15 residues. Only the CDR3 region is kept as DNA, spanning 45 bases read in frame from base 1. The TCR comes from a man older than 75 with active or convalescent COVID-19. The V and J segments used are TRBV30 and TRBJ1-4, with the D gene uncertain. Input material: peripheral blood. The CDR3 amino acid sequence is: CAWSVRQATNEKLFF. The DNA sequence is as follows: TGTGCCTGGAGTGTACGGCAGGCAACTAATGAAAAACTGTTTTTT.